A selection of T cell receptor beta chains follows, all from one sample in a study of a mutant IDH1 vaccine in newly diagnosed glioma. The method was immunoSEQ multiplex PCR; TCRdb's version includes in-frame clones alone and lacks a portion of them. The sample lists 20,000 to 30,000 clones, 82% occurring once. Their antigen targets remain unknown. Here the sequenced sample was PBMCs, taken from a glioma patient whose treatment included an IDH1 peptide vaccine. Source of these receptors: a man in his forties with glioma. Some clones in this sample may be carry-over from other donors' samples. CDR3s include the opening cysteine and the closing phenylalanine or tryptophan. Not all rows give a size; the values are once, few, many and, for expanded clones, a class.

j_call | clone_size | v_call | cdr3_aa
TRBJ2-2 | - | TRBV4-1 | CASSHTDDGELFF
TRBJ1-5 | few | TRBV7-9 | CASSSPDRQGLNQPQHF
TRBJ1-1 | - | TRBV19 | CASSIPSGNTEAFF
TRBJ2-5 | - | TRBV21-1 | CASSKGWLVQETQYF
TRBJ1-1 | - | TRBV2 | CASSERQNLNTEAFF
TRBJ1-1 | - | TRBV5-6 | CASSPGQGDTEAFF
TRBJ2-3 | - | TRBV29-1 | CSVLGLARSTDTQYF
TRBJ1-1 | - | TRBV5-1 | CASSLEAAGDTEAFF
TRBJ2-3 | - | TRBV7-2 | CASSERVAHTDTQYF
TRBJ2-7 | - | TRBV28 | CASSLLQVVSSYEQYF
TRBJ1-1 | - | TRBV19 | CASYRGGQDTEAFF